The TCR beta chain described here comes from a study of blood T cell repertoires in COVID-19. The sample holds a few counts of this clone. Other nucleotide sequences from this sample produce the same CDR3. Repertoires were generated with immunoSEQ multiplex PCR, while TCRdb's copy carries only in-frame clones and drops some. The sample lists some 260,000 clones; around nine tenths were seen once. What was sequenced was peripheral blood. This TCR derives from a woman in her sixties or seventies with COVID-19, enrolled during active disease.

The CDR3 is CASSLETGGYEQYF. The CDR3 DNA follows: TGTGCCAGCAGCTTAGAGACAGGGGGCTACGAGCAGTACTTC. The rearrangement links TRBV7-2 to TRBJ2-7, with 9 nucleotides matching TRBD1. Germline-derived CDR1 and CDR2 are SGHTA and FQGNSA. J was trimmed by 3 bases and V by 1 base; bases with no gene match: 1. This CDR3 has 14 residues.